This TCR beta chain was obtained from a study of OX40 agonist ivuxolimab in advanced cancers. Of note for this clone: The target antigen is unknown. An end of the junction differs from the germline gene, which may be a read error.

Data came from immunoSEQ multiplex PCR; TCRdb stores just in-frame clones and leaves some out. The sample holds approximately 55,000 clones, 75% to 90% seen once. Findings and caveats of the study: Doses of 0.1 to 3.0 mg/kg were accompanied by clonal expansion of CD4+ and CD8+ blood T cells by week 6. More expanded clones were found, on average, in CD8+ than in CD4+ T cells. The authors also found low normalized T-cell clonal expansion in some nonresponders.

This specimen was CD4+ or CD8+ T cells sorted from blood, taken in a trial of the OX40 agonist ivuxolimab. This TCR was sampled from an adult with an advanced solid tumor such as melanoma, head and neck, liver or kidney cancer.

This CDR3 is CASSSDNEQFF. In DNA, the CDR3 is TGCGCCAGCAGCTCCGACAATGAGCAGTTCTTC. This rearrangement joins TRBV5-1 to TRBJ2-1, with D unresolved. Germline V gene lookup returns CDR1 SGHRS and CDR2 YFSETQ. The CDR3 has 11 amino acids.